A selection of T cell receptor beta chains follows, all from one sample in a study of identifying expanded T cells in peripheral blood. TCRdb's copy holds only in-frame clones and misses some; the assay was immunoSEQ multiplex PCR. The sample holds over 65,000 clones, 80% to 90% seen once. Material: blood. The source is a person between 18 and 70 years old in good health. Each CDR3 is given with its conserved first and last residue. The order of the fields is J gene, D gene, CDR3 length, clone size, V gene, CDR3 protein, CDR3 DNA. A D gene is named only where the DNA matches it firmly. The size entry is marked missing in some rows and otherwise reads once, few, many or a size class.

TRBJ2-4	-	15	few	TRBV5-6	CASSLRALAKNIQYF	TGTGCCAGCAGCTTGAGGGCTTTGGCCAAAAACATTCAGTACTTC
TRBJ2-1	-	16	-	TRBV4-2	CASSPRGGGSYNEQFF	TGTGCCAGCAGCCCCCGAGGGGGGGGCTCCTACAATGAGCAGTTCTTC
TRBJ2-2	TRBD1	15	-	TRBV7-2	CASRGTGLRAGELFF	TGTGCCAGCAGGGGGACAGGGCTTCGCGCCGGGGAGCTGTTTTTT
TRBJ2-2	TRBD1	15	-	TRBV18	CASSPPGGGTGELFF	TGTGCCAGCTCACCACCAGGGGGCGGCACCGGGGAGCTGTTTTTT
TRBJ1-6	TRBD1	18	-	TRBV28	CASSPDRAEGSYNSPLHF	TGTGCCAGCAGTCCGGACAGGGCAGAGGGCTCCTATAATTCACCCCTCCACTTT
TRBJ2-7	-	13	-	TRBV28	CASSSLERYEQYF	TGTGCCAGCAGTTCCCTCGAACGGTACGAGCAGTACTTC
TRBJ2-7	-	16	-	TRBV18	CASSPVEGPLSYEQYF	TGTGCCAGCTCACCAGTAGAGGGGCCTCTGTCCTACGAGCAGTACTTC
TRBJ1-2	-	14	-	TRBV5-6	CASSLVSGTYGYTF	TGTGCCAGCAGCTTGGTATCAGGAACCTATGGCTACACCTTC
TRBJ2-1	TRBD1	15	-	TRBV6-5	CASSYRGTGNNEQFF	TGTGCCAGCAGTTACCGAGGGACAGGGAACAATGAGCAGTTCTTC
TRBJ2-2	TRBD1	16	-	TRBV7-9	CASSPGTGITDGELFF	TGTGCCAGCAGCCCTGGGACAGGTATAACGGACGGGGAGCTGTTTTTT
TRBJ1-2	TRBD1	15	-	TRBV5-1	CASSTERDRVYGYTF	TGCGCCAGCAGCACAGAACGGGACAGAGTCTATGGCTACACCTTC
TRBJ1-2	-	14	once	TRBV14	CASRTKGGFGGYTF	TGTGCCAGCAGGACCAAGGGGGGTTTCGGCGGCTACACCTTC
TRBJ2-1	TRBD2	14	-	TRBV9	CASSSSGSDNEQFF	TGTGCCAGCAGCTCCAGCGGGAGCGACAATGAGCAGTTCTTC
TRBJ1-5	-	13	few	TRBV19	CASSITGSQPQHF	TGTGCCAGTAGTATTACAGGGAGTCAGCCCCAGCATTTT
TRBJ2-1	TRBD2	14	-	TRBV5-1	CASSISSGGAEQFF	TGCGCCAGCAGCATAAGTAGCGGGGGGGCTGAGCAGTTCTTC
TRBJ2-5	-	14	-	TRBV6-5	CASKDLTGSETQYF	TGTGCCAGCAAGGACCTGACAGGTTCGGAGACCCAGTACTTC
TRBJ1-5	-	14	-	TRBV10-3	CAISAGGSNQPQHF	TGTGCCATCAGTGCGGGGGGAAGCAATCAGCCCCAGCATTTT
TRBJ1-2	-	15	-	TRBV4-3	CASSLGSSSNYGYTF	TGCGCCAGCAGCCTTGGGAGCTCTTCTAACTATGGCTACACCTTC
TRBJ1-5	-	11	-	TRBV2	CASSVDQPQHF	TGTGCCAGCAGTGTCGATCAGCCCCAGCATTTT
TRBJ1-4	TRBD1	15	-	TRBV9	CASSFRDREYEKLFF	TGTGCCAGCAGCTTCCGGGACAGGGAATACGAAAAACTGTTTTTT
TRBJ1-2	-	11	once	TRBV7-2	CASSLRGGYTF	TGTGCCAGCAGCTTACGGGGGGGCTACACCTTC
TRBJ1-3	-	13	-	TRBV7-7	CASSTGPRNTIYF	TGTGCCAGCAGCACCGGGCCCAGGAACACCATATATTTT
TRBJ2-5	TRBD2	15	-	TRBV6-5	CASSSSGSLQETQYF	TGTGCCAGCAGTTCTAGCGGGAGTCTCCAAGAGACCCAGTACTTC
TRBJ1-1	-	16	-	TRBV6-6	CASSYVQGTQNTEAFF	TGTGCCAGCAGTTACGTTCAGGGAACCCAAAACACTGAAGCTTTCTTT
TRBJ2-1	-	13	-	TRBV7-3	CASSDYLHNEQFF	TGTGCCAGCAGCGACTACCTGCACAATGAGCAGTTCTTC
TRBJ1-1	-	11	-	TRBV14	CASSQGMRAFF	TGTGCCAGCAGCCAAGGGATGAGGGCTTTCTTT
TRBJ1-2	-	15	-	TRBV6-5	CATGLSGSPLHRNTF	TGTGCAACCGGATTGTCAGGCTCACCTCTCCACCGGAACACCTTC
TRBJ1-2	-	15	-	TRBV5-1	CASSPGHRDNYGYTF	TGCGCCAGCAGCCCGGGACACAGAGACAACTATGGCTACACCTTC
TRBJ2-1	TRBD2	16	once	TRBV13	CASSPPGLRPYNEQFF	TGTGCCAGCAGCCCGCCGGGACTACGACCCTACAATGAGCAGTTCTTC
TRBJ2-2	-	14	once	TRBV6-4	CASSDDRDTGELFF	TGTGCCAGCAGTGACGACAGAGACACCGGGGAGCTGTTTTTT
TRBJ1-6	-	18	-	TRBV19	CASSPRAGEWSYNSPLHF	TGTGCCAGTAGTCCCAGGGCAGGGGAATGGTCCTATAATTCACCCCTCCACTTT
TRBJ2-7	-	16	-	TRBV6-5	CASSYDAQGSSYEQYF	TGTGCCAGCAGCTACGACGCACAGGGTAGCTCCTACGAGCAGTACTTC
TRBJ2-1	-	15	-	TRBV18	CASSPYRESYNEQFF	TGTGCCAGCTCGCCGTACAGGGAGTCCTACAATGAGCAGTTCTTC
TRBJ1-3	-	14	-	TRBV18	CASSPGGSGNTIYF	TGTGCCAGCTCACCAGGGGGCTCTGGAAACACCATATATTTT
TRBJ1-2	TRBD1	15	-	TRBV19	CASSIPGGQGYGYTF	TGTGCCAGTAGTATTCCGGGGGGACAGGGCTATGGCTACACCTTC
TRBJ1-2	-	13	-	TRBV7-9	CASEQLGGDGYTF	TGTGCCAGCGAACAGCTTGGTGGGGATGGCTACACCTTC
TRBJ1-1	-	14	-	TRBV6-5	CASSYTDRNTEAFF	TGTGCCAGCAGTTACACGGACAGGAACACTGAAGCTTTCTTT
TRBJ1-1	-	13	once	TRBV7-2	CASRIGENTEAFF	TGTGCCAGCAGAATAGGAGAGAACACTGAAGCTTTCTTT
TRBJ2-5	-	13	-	TRBV7-7	CASSLTPSETQYF	TGTGCCAGCAGCTTAACCCCCTCAGAGACCCAGTACTTC
TRBJ1-6	TRBD1	16	-	TRBV10-3	CAISEQGVSYNSPLHF	TGTGCCATCTCAGAACAGGGGGTCTCCTATAATTCACCCCTCCACTTT
TRBJ1-2	-	13	-	TRBV6-5	CASSETDYYGYTF	TGTGCCAGCAGTGAGACAGATTACTATGGCTACACCTTC
TRBJ2-3	-	14	-	TRBV11-3	CASSLSGPLDTQYF	TGTGCCAGCAGCCTAAGTGGACCGTTAGATACGCAGTATTTT
TRBJ1-5	-	13	-	TRBV7-2	CASSFFGLQPQHF	TGTGCCAGCAGCTTTTTTGGTCTTCAGCCCCAGCATTTT
TRBJ2-7	-	16	-	TRBV9	CASSPTRAPRAYEQYF	TGTGCCAGCAGCCCCACCCGGGCCCCTAGGGCCTACGAGCAGTACTTC
TRBJ1-1	-	13	-	TRBV5-6	CASSYQGGTEAFF	TGTGCCAGCAGCTATCAAGGGGGCACTGAAGCTTTCTTT
TRBJ1-2	TRBD1	16	-	TRBV7-9	CASSLFPGQAFYGYTF	TGTGCCAGCAGCTTATTTCCCGGACAGGCTTTCTATGGCTACACCTTC
TRBJ1-1	-	18	-	TRBV19	CASSLLPPLQTGGTEAFF	TGTGCCAGTAGCCTTCTCCCGCCTCTCCAGACAGGTGGGACTGAAGCTTTCTTT
TRBJ2-1	TRBD2	17	-	TRBV5-1	CASSAGLAGSSYNEQFF	TGCGCCAGCAGCGCGGGACTAGCGGGGAGCTCCTACAATGAGCAGTTCTTC
TRBJ2-7	-	14	-	TRBV5-6	CASSLAASVHEQYF	TGTGCCAGCAGCTTGGCGGCAAGCGTCCACGAGCAGTACTTC
TRBJ1-4	-	15	-	TRBV2	CASTPRGVRNEKLFF	TGTGCCAGCACCCCAAGGGGGGTCCGCAATGAAAAACTGTTTTTT
TRBJ1-2	-	15	-	TRBV4-2	CASSQDGGLGYGYTF	TGTGCCAGCAGCCAAGATGGGGGGCTCGGCTATGGCTACACCTTC
TRBJ2-1	-	15	-	TRBV7-9	CASSLGQNLPNEQFF	TGTGCCAGCAGCTTGGGACAAAACCTTCCCAATGAGCAGTTCTTC
TRBJ2-5	-	12	-	TRBV14	CASSPAGETQYF	TGTGCCAGCAGCCCCGCCGGGGAGACCCAGTACTTC
TRBJ1-2	TRBD1	15	-	TRBV5-8	CASNPTGSPNYGYTF	TGTGCCAGCAACCCGACAGGGTCCCCTAACTATGGCTACACCTTC
TRBJ1-5	-	17	-	TRBV19	CASSKGDPLYSNQPQHF	TGTGCCAGTAGTAAAGGGGACCCACTTTATAGCAATCAGCCCCAGCATTTT